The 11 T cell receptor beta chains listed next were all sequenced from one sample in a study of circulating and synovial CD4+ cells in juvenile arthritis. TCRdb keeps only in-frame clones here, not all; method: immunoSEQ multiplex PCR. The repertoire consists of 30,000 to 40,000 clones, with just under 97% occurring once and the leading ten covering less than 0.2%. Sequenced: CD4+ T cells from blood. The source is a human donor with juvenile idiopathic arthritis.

In DNA form, the CDR3 reads TGCGCCAGCAACCCTCAAGCGGGAGTCGGCGGGGAGCTGTTTTTT. Amino acid sequence: CASNPQAGVGGELFF. The chain has TRBV5-1 and TRBJ2-2, with 8 bases identical to TRBD2. The CDR3 loop spans 15 amino acids. Per germline, CDR1 SGHRS and CDR2 YFSETQ. The V gene end was trimmed by 6 bases and the J gene end by 7 bases; junction bases not matched to a gene: 11.

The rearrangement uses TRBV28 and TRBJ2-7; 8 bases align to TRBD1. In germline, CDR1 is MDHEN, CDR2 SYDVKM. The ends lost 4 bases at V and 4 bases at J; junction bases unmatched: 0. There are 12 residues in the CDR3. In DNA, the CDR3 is TGTGCCAGCAGTTACAGGGGGTACGAGCAGTACTTC. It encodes CASSYRGYEQYF. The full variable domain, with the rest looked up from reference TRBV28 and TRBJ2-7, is DVKVTQSSRYLVKRTGEKVFLECVQDMDHENMFWYRQDPGLGLRLIYFSYDVKMKEKGDIPEGYSVSREKKERFSLILESASTNQTSMYLCASSYRGYEQYFGPGTRLTVT.

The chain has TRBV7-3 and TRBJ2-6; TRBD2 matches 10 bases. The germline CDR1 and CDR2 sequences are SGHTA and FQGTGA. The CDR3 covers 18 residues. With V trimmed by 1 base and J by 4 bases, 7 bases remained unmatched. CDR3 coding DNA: TGTGCCAGCAGCTTAAAGGCTAGCGGGAGTACAGGGGCCAACGTCCTGACTTTC. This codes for CASSLKASGSTGANVLTF.

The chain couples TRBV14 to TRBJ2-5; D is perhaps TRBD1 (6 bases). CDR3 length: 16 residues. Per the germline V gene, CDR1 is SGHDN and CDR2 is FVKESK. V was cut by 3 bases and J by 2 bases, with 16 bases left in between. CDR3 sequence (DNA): TGTGCCAGCAGCCATCCACTCGGGACATATCAAGAGACCCAGTACTTC. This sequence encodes CASSHPLGTYQETQYF.

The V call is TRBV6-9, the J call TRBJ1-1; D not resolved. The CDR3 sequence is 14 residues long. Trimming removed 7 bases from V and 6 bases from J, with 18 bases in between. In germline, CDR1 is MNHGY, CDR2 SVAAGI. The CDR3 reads CASTSKVRRAEAFF. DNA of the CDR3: TGTGCCAGCACGTCCAAGGTTCGGAGAGCTGAAGCTTTCTTT.

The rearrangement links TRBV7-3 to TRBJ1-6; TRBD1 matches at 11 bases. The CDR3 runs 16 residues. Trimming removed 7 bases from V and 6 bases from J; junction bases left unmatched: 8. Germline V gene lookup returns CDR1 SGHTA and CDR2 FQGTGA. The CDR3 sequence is CASTLTGQGANSPLHF. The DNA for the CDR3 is TGTGCCAGCACCCTTACCGGACAGGGGGCTAATTCACCCCTCCACTTT.

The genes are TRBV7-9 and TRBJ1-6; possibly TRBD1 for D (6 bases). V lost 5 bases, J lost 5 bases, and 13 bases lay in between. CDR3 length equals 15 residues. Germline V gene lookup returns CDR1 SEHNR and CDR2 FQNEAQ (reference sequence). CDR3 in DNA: TGTGCCAGCAGCCGGGGGGGCAGGGATAATTCACCCCTCCACTTT. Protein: CASSRGGRDNSPLHF.

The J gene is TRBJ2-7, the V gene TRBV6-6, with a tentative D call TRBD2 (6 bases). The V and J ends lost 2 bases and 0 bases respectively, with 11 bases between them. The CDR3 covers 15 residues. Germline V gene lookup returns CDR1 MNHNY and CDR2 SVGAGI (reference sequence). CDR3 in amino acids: CASSYDGSSSYEQYF. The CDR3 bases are TGTGCCAGCAGTTACGACGGGAGTTCCTCCTACGAGCAGTACTTC.

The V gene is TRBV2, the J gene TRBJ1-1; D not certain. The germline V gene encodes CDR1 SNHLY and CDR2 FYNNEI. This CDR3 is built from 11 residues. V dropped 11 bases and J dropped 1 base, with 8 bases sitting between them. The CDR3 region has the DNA TGTGCCGCTGCCGGGAACACTGAAGCTTTCTTT. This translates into CAAAGNTEAFF.

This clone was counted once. The CDR3 reads CASSRTGSNAEAFF. CDR3 bases: TGTGCCAGTAGTAGGACAGGGTCTAACGCTGAAGCTTTCTTT. The V gene is TRBV19, the J gene TRBJ1-1, with 8 bases lining up with TRBD1. CDR3 length: 14 amino acids. V dropped 4 bases and J dropped 6; count of bases not matched to a gene: 7. In germline, CDR1 is LNHDA, CDR2 SQIVND (reference sequence).

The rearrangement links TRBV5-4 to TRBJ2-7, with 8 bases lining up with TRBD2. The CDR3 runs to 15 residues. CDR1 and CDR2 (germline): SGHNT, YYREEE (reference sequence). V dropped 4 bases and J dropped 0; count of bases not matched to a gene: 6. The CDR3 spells CASSPGGGSSYEQYF. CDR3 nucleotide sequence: TGTGCCAGCAGCCCCGGGGGGGGGTCCTCCTACGAGCAGTACTTC.